This T cell receptor (beta chain) was captured in a study of tumor-infiltrating lymphocytes in primary liver carcinoma (dated by TCRdb to the late 2010s). Regarding the complete study: Hepatocellular carcinoma (four) or combined HCC and intrahepatic cholangiocarcinoma (one) was present in the five patients, who were three men and two women aged 30 to 69 years. The five patients had tumors of stage T1-T3 N0M0, with maximum diameters ranging from 4.2 to 10 cm. Samples yielded roughly 3.5 to 8 million productive TCRbeta reads; read depth did not differ significantly between tissue types. Across five regions of each liver tumor, along with adjacent normal tissue and blood, the study brought together TCRbeta repertoire sequencing, expression microarrays and whole-exome sequencing. TCRbeta repertoire sequencing covered roughly 35 specimens from 5 patients: around 25 tumor regions, 5 adjacent noncancerous liver tissues and 5 peripheral blood samples. To link TCRbeta repertoire diversity to the local molecular phenotype, the roughly 23 tumor region samples were profiled with Agilent mRNA microarrays. High reproducibility was observed for the technical replicate repertoires, with mean shared-clone rates around 0.89 and correlation coefficients above 0.95. The paper's findings and limits, for the study overall: Since the samples were bulk and unsorted, there was no way to compare CD4+ and CD8+ T cell repertoires. Only four or five patients were included in the study, and the authors note that the findings should be validated in a larger study. Pairs of tumor regions showed greater repertoire overlap (mean about 36%) than tumor-adjacent pairs (approximately 17%) or tumor-blood pairs (approximately 15%), which is consistent with antigen-driven expansion. The top 250 clones made up a significantly larger repertoire fraction in tumors than in blood (p = 0.039). Just about 7.5-24% of top clones turned up in all five regions of a tumor, which suggests spatial heterogeneity among tumor-infiltrating T cells. Because only the TCR beta chain was sequenced and unpaired alpha chains were not captured, true repertoire diversity is likely underestimated.

The germline V gene provides CDR1 MNHEY and CDR2 SVGAGI. The CDR3 has 14 amino acids, counting the end cysteine and phenylalanine. This entry keeps only the CDR3 DNA: 42 bases, framed from base 1. Without any cell sorting, total RNA and DNA were co-extracted from approximately 22-30 mg of bulk tissue using the AllPrep DNA/RNA mini kit. Between late 2015 and early 2016, about five patients in China with histopathologically diagnosed primary liver carcinoma had their tumors surgically resected. Patients had chronic HBV infection and were treatment-naive at sampling. Five spatially separated regions were sampled from each tumor: the superior, inferior, left-lateral and right-lateral poles, plus the tumor centre. Histology showed that every tumor sample contained more than 85% viable tumor cells. Fresh tumor and adjacent tissue pieces were bisected; one half was stored in RNAlater at -80°C, the other sent for histology.

This clonotype was seen a single time. The antigen it recognizes is unknown. At one of its ends the junction is not consistent with the germline gene, which may arise from a read error. TCRbeta-specific cDNA was reverse-transcribed from approximately 500 ng total RNA using a constant-region primer and ProtoScript II reverse transcriptase. TCRbeta libraries were built with three nested multiplex PCR rounds, a slightly modified ARM-PCR procedure. Each of the first two PCR rounds ran for nine to ten cycles and used multiplex TRBV1-TRBV30 forward primers together with a Cbeta reverse primer. Sample barcodes and Illumina adapters were added in a final 25-cycle PCR using Deep VentR polymerase. Before sequencing, amplicons of 200-500 bp were purified from gel using a QIAquick gel extraction kit. TCRbeta amplicons were sequenced on an Illumina HiSeq 2500 with 250-bp paired-end reads. In the paper's pipeline: Trimmomatic v0.33 was used to quality-trim the reads, and FLASH v1.2.11 was used to merge paired reads so that full CDR3 sequences could be recovered. V, D and J germline segments were assigned to the rearranged TCRbeta sequences by MiGEC v1.2.1b. Clonotype statistics, along with Shannon-Wiener diversity indices, were calculated using VDJtools v1.0.0. Except for diversity analysis, only the 250 most abundant clonotypes of each sample were used in subsequent analyses to reduce sampling bias. TCRdb applied fastp at Q25 and MiXCR to the public reads, then kept only in-frame beta chains. CDR3 protein duplicates are merged, each entry listing the most common genes and DNA. The V and J calls come from TCRdb's annotation, not from the publication. Recorded for this sample are approximately 73,000 distinct CDR3 sequences; nearly 70% of them occurred a single time. Approximately 30% of the sample comes from the top ten.

Sample: liver tumor tissue from sampling region 4. Sample cell subset or site, as interpreted from the label and publication: tumor region T4, right-lateral pole. The chain employs TRBV6-5 and TRBJ2-7, with 8 central nucleotides matching TRBD2. The sequence was collected from a man aged 35 to 55 with primary liver carcinoma and hepatitis B virus infection. DNA sequence: TGTGCCAGCAGTTACAACGGGAGGGTCGACGAGCAGTACTTT. It is translated as CASSYNGRVDEQYF.